This T cell receptor beta chain stems from a study of OX40 agonist ivuxolimab in advanced cancers. The germline V and J ends were trimmed by 1 base and 4 bases, with 10 bases remaining between them. CDR1 and CDR2 from the germline V gene are GTSNPN and SVGIG (reference sequence). This CDR3 comprises 13 residues. This clone was recorded only once. Clones were read by immunoSEQ multiplex PCR, and TCRdb kept only the in-frame ones, dropping some. The sample lists fewer than 75,000 clones, roughly nine tenths seen once, with 0.61% in the top ten. Material: CD4+ or CD8+ T cells sorted from blood, obtained in a trial of the OX40 agonist ivuxolimab. The chain links TRBV30 to TRBJ2-5, with D perhaps given as TRBD1 or TRBD2 (6 bases each). The TCR comes from an adult with an advanced solid tumor such as melanoma, head and neck, liver or kidney cancer. The CDR3 sequence is CAWSEGGTETQYF. The CDR3 bases are TGTGCCTGGAGTGAGGGGGGCACAGAGACCCAGTACTTC. The full variable domain, with the rest looked up from reference TRBV30 and TRBJ2-5, is SQTIHQWPATLVQPVGSPLSLECTVEGTSNPNLYWYRQAAGRGLQLLFYSVGIGQISSEVPQNLSASRPQDRQFILSSKKLLLSDSGFYLCAWSEGGTETQYFGPGTRLLVL.